Shown below are 29 T cell receptor beta chains from a single sample sequenced in a study of cytomegalovirus exposure and HLA in healthy donors. The PCR contained 60 Vbeta and 13 Jbeta primers. Assay: immunoSEQ multiplex PCR; the TCRdb copy retains only in-frame clones and omits some. The data include 180,000 or so clones; the top ten clones carry 0.75% to 0.85%. The sequenced sample was PBMCs. The receptors were sampled from a woman aged 18-29 years in good health and CMV-seropositive.

The rearrangement uses TRBV5-1 and TRBJ2-2, with D tentatively TRBD2 (6 bases). Trimming cost V 2 bases and J 0 bases, with 8 bases left between them. Germline lookup yields CDR1 SGHRS and CDR2 YFSETQ. This CDR3 contains 15 residues. The CDR3 is CASSFVAANTGELFF. The DNA of the CDR3 is TGCGCCAGCAGCTTCGTAGCGGCGAACACCGGGGAGCTGTTTTTT.

The chain joins TRBV30 to TRBJ2-7, with D maybe TRBD1 (6 bases). Germline V gene sequence: CDR1 GTSNPN, CDR2 SVGIG (reference sequence). V shed 5 bases and J shed 2 bases, with 13 bases lying between them. The CDR3 consists of 13 residues. The CDR3 sequence is CAWGRGQTYEQYF. The CDR3 region has the DNA TGTGCCTGGGGAAGAGGACAGACCTACGAGCAGTACTTC.

CDR3 residues: CASSQVSGGATDTQYF. CDR3 nucleotides: TGTGCCAGCAGCCAGGTTAGCGGGGGGGCCACAGATACGCAGTATTTT. The chain carries TRBV4-2 and TRBJ2-3, with 11 bases matching TRBD2. Germline assignment: CDR1 LGHNA and CDR2 YNFKEQ. CDR3 length: 16 residues. Trimming cost V 3 bases and J 2 bases; bases outside gene matches: 4.

The chain carries TRBV5-4 and TRBJ2-7; D is uncertain. Trimming took 4 bases from V and 0 from J, leaving 14 bases between them. Germline V lookup: CDR1 SGHNT, CDR2 YYREEE (reference sequence). This CDR3 has 15 residues. In nucleotides, the CDR3 is TGTGCCAGCAGCCCAGACCGTGGGCGCTCCTACGAGCAGTACTTC. Translating it yields CASSPDRGRSYEQYF.

The V and J genes are TRBV7-8 and TRBJ2-1, with a possible D match to TRBD1 (5 bases). This CDR3 is built from 15 residues. V was shortened by 5 bases and J by 8 bases, with 19 bases between the two germline ends. Germline V lookup: CDR1 SGHVS, CDR2 FQNEAQ. In DNA form, the CDR3 reads TGTGCCAGCAGCCCAGCCCCCAGGGCGATGTATGAGCAGTTCTTC. Amino acids: CASSPAPRAMYEQFF.

The chain has TRBV30 and TRBJ1-5; 12 positions match TRBD1. J gave up 7 bases and V 5 bases, and 9 bases lay outside the gene matches. Germline V gene lookup returns CDR1 GTSNPN and CDR2 SVGIG (reference sequence). The CDR3 contains 15 residues. The CDR3 bases are TGTGCCTGGTCCCGGGACAGGGGGCGCGGGCAGCCCCAGCATTTT. Amino acid sequence: CAWSRDRGRGQPQHF.

This chain joins TRBV6-1 and TRBJ1-4; D is perhaps TRBD1 (6 bases). Germline CDR1 is MNHNS and CDR2 is SASEGT. V gave up 6 bases and J gave up 6 bases, with 14 bases separating them. This CDR3 spans 14 amino acids. CDR3 sequence reads: CASRTTGMDEKLFF. Written as DNA, the CDR3 is TGTGCCAGCAGGACCACAGGGATGGATGAAAAACTGTTTTTT.

The V call is TRBV29-1, the J call TRBJ1-3; no reliable D call. Germline loops: CDR1 SQVTM, CDR2 ANQGSEA. This CDR3 region has 14 residues. Trimming cost V 0 bases and J 3 bases, with 9 bases left between them. CDR3: CSVEELTSGNTIYF. CDR3 DNA: TGCAGCGTTGAAGAACTCACTAGTGGAAACACCATATATTTT.

The V gene is TRBV6-6, the J gene TRBJ1-1, with D perhaps TRBD1 (6 bases). The CDR3 length is 15 residues. V dropped 2 bases and J dropped 1 base, with 11 bases sitting between them. Germline lookup yields CDR1 MNHNY and CDR2 SVGAGI (reference sequence). The CDR3 here is CASSYGQGRNTEAFF. CDR3 sequence (DNA): TGTGCCAGCAGTTACGGTCAGGGGCGGAACACTGAAGCTTTCTTT.

J is TRBJ1-2 and V is TRBV7-9, with D maybe TRBD1 (6 bases). Germline CDR1 is SEHNR and CDR2 is FQNEAQ (reference sequence). The CDR3 contains 13 residues. The V and J ends lost 4 bases and 2 bases respectively, with 8 bases between them. CDR3 sequence reads: CASSSQGNYGYTF. The CDR3 DNA reads TGTGCCAGCAGCTCCCAGGGGAACTATGGCTACACCTTC. The variable domain in full, completed from reference TRBV7-9 and TRBJ1-2, reads DTGVSQNPRHKITKRGQNVTFRCDPISEHNRLYWYRQTLGQGPEFLTYFQNEAQLEKSRLLSDRFSAERPKGSFSTLEIQRTEQGDSAMYLCASSSQGNYGYTFGSGTRLTVV.

The V and J genes are TRBV2 and TRBJ2-7, with TRBD1 matching over 9 bases. The length of the CDR3 is 15 residues. Germline-derived CDR1 and CDR2 are SNHLY and FYNNEI. V lost 3 bases and J lost 6; bases outside the gene matches: 9. The CDR3 nucleotides read TGTGCCAGCAGTGACGGGACAGGGCTTTTGATCGAGCAGTACTTC. Protein: CASSDGTGLLIEQYF.

J is TRBJ1-1 and V is TRBV7-2, with TRBD1 matching over 7 bases. From germline, CDR1 is SGHTA and CDR2 FQGNSA. CDR3 length: 13 residues. The V segment lost 4 bases and the J segment 2 bases; nucleotides outside the gene matches: 1. The CDR3 is CASSWDRNTEAFF. The DNA of the CDR3 is TGTGCCAGCAGCTGGGACAGAAACACTGAAGCTTTCTTT.

The rearrangement uses TRBV5-3 and TRBJ2-1; tentatively, D is TRBD1 (6 bases). TRBV5-3 is an open reading frame whose function is uncertain. Trimming removed 3 bases from V and 5 bases from J, with 15 bases in between. This CDR3 has 15 residues. This chain's CDR3 is CARSSRTVFHNEQFF. CDR3 coding DNA: TGTGCCAGAAGCTCCCGGACAGTTTTTCACAATGAGCAGTTCTTC.

J is TRBJ1-6 and V is TRBV30, with 7 bases aligning to TRBD1. The CDR3 totals 14 residues. Germline lookup yields CDR1 GTSNPN and CDR2 SVGIG (reference sequence). V gave up 4 bases and J gave up 3 bases; unmatched junction bases: 3. Here the CDR3 DNA reads TGTGCCTGGAAACGACAGGGCTATAATTCACCCCTCCACTTT. This codes for CAWKRQGYNSPLHF.

This chain connects TRBV12-5 to TRBJ2-2, with a tentative D call TRBD1 (6 bases). The V gene's germline CDR1 is LGHNT and CDR2 FRNRAP. V lost 6 bases and J 5 bases, leaving 10 bases between the germline ends. This CDR3 has 13 amino acids. The CDR3 protein is CASGPRGTGELFF. CDR3 in DNA: TGTGCTAGTGGACCTAGGGGGACCGGGGAGCTGTTTTTT.

The chain uses TRBV7-8 and TRBJ2-3; TRBD2 matches 7 bases. Trimming at V came to 0 bases and at J to 1 base, leaving 4 bases not matched to a gene. CDR1 and CDR2 (germline): SGHVS, FQNEAQ. The CDR3 spans 16 residues. Here the CDR3 reads CASSLALRGGTDTQYF. The CDR3, as DNA: TGTGCCAGCAGCTTAGCGTTACGGGGGGGCACAGATACGCAGTATTTT. The full variable domain, its missing parts supplied by reference TRBV7-8 and TRBJ2-3, is GAGVSQSPRYKVAKRGQDVALRCDPISGHVSLFWYQQALGQGPEFLTYFQNEAQLDKSGLPSDRFFAERPEGSVSTLKIQRTQQEDSAVYLCASSLALRGGTDTQYFGPGTRLTVL.

The V call is TRBV5-4, the J call TRBJ2-1; D unresolved. The CDR3 runs 15 residues. V was clipped by 1 base and J by 0 bases, with 8 bases between them. In germline, CDR1 is SGHNT, CDR2 YYREEE (reference sequence). The CDR3 loop reads CASSLMASSYNEQFF. CDR3 in DNA: TGTGCCAGCAGCTTGATGGCTAGCTCCTACAATGAGCAGTTCTTC.

This chain connects TRBV10-1 to TRBJ2-1; tentative D call: TRBD2 (6 bases). Germline-derived CDR1 and CDR2 are WNHNN and SYGVQD (reference sequence). The CDR3 contains 13 residues. Trimming took off 8 bases at V and 3 bases at J, with 11 bases between the two ends. The CDR3 DNA reads TGCGCCAGCCCGGGACTGCTCTACAATGAGCAGTTCTTC. As protein: CASPGLLYNEQFF.

The chain employs TRBV29-1 and TRBJ1-1, with 8 bases matching TRBD1. This CDR3 region has 14 residues. V lost 7 bases, J lost 3 bases, and 10 bases stayed unmatched. Germline values: CDR1 SQVTM, CDR2 ANQGSEA. The CDR3 nucleotides are TGCAGCGCCCATCAGGGGGCAAAAGACACTGAAGCTTTCTTT. Its protein product is CSAHQGAKDTEAFF. Drawing the rest from reference TRBV29-1 and TRBJ1-1, the complete variable domain is SAVISQKPSRDICQRGTSLTIQCQVDSQVTMMFWYRQQPGQSLTLIATANQGSEATYESGFVIDKFPISRPNLTFSTLTVSNMSPEDSSIYLCSAHQGAKDTEAFFGQGTRLTVV.

V and J are TRBV11-2 and TRBJ2-7; a weak D match, TRBD1 (5 bases). The length of the CDR3 is 15 residues. V was cut by 6 bases and J by 3 bases, with 18 bases left in between. From germline, CDR1 is SGHAT and CDR2 FQNNGV. The CDR3: CASRFQGVGNYEQYF. CDR3 nucleotides: TGTGCCAGCAGATTTCAAGGGGTGGGGAACTACGAGCAGTACTTC.

The genes are TRBV5-1 and TRBJ1-3, with D unclear. Trimming stripped 4 bases from V and 4 bases from J, with 15 bases between. Germline V CDR1 and CDR2: SGHRS, YFSETQ. The CDR3 contains 15 residues. DNA for the CDR3: TGCGCCAGCAGCAGGACCCCCGGACTCGGAAACACCATATATTTT. It yields the protein CASSRTPGLGNTIYF.

The CDR3 loop is CASSFGTVGSYEQYF. The CDR3 nucleotides read TGCGCCAGCAGCTTCGGGACTGTCGGCTCCTACGAGCAGTACTTC. The J gene is TRBJ2-7, the V gene TRBV5-1, with D possibly being TRBD2 (6 bases). The CDR3 runs to 15 residues. Trimming cost V 2 bases and J 0 bases, with 12 bases left between them. Germline CDR1 reads SGHRS; CDR2 reads YFSETQ.

The gene calls are TRBV19 and TRBJ2-2, with 10 positions matching TRBD1. Losses at the gene ends were 8 bases for V and 7 bases for J; bases not matched to a gene: 7. The CDR3 covers 14 residues. Germline V gene lookup returns CDR1 LNHDA and CDR2 SQIVND (reference sequence). CDR3 in DNA: TGTGCCAGTCACCGGGACAGGGGCTACGGGGAGCTGTTTTTT. Its protein product is CASHRDRGYGELFF.

This sequence joins TRBV2 and TRBJ2-5, with 11 bases matching TRBD1. The germline V gene has CDR1 SNHLY and CDR2 FYNNEI. V was pared by 1 base and J by 3 bases, with 7 bases of the junction left unmatched. The CDR3 covers 17 residues. CDR3 in amino acids: CASSEVGWTGGEETQYF. Here the CDR3 DNA reads TGTGCCAGCAGTGAAGTAGGGTGGACAGGGGGCGAAGAGACCCAGTACTTC.

The chain recombines TRBV4-1 with TRBJ2-5; the D gene is possibly TRBD1 (7 bases). V was clipped by 4 bases and J by 5 bases, with 20 bases between them. CDR3 size: 16 residues. CDR1 is MGHRA and CDR2 is YSYEKL in the germline V gene. This CDR3 reads CASSLAGTAGRETQYF. CDR3 nucleotide sequence: TGCGCCAGCAGCCTCGCTGGGACAGCGGGCCGGGAGACCCAGTACTTC.

The chain employs TRBV4-2 and TRBJ2-1, with TRBD2 matching over 7 bases. CDR1 and CDR2 (germline): LGHNA, YNFKEQ. This CDR3 comprises 16 residues. After removal of 4 bases from V and 6 bases from J, the junction contained 12 bases not matched to a gene. For the CDR3, the DNA is TGTGCCAGCAGCCTCCGGCGGGAGAGTTCCATCAATGAGCAGTTCTTC. This gives the protein CASSLRRESSINEQFF.

The rearrangement links TRBV5-1 to TRBJ2-5, with 9 bases fitting TRBD2. V gave up 0 bases and J gave up 5 bases; unmatched junction bases: 8. In germline, CDR1 is SGHRS, CDR2 YFSETQ. The CDR3 covers 16 residues. CDR3 sequence: CASSLEGSGREETQYF. In DNA, the CDR3 is TGCGCCAGCAGCTTGGAGGGTAGCGGGAGAGAGGAGACCCAGTACTTC.

This rearrangement joins TRBV15 to TRBJ2-1; TRBD2 matches 8 bases. Germline V lookup: CDR1 LNHNV, CDR2 YYDKDF (reference sequence). V lost 0 bases and J lost 10; bases outside the gene matches: 14. The CDR3 sequence is 17 residues long. CDR3 amino acids: CATSRDQMGAGGREQFF. The CDR3 nucleotides are TGTGCCACCAGCAGAGATCAAATGGGGGCGGGAGGACGGGAGCAGTTCTTC.

The chain joins TRBV6-5 to TRBJ1-2, with a tentative D call TRBD1 (6 bases). V dropped 5 bases and J dropped 1 base, with 8 bases sitting between them. The CDR3 extends over 13 amino acids. Germline CDR1 reads MNHEY; CDR2 reads SVGAGI. CDR3 sequence: CASSEGHNYGYTF. CDR3 DNA sequence: TGTGCCAGCAGTGAGGGACATAACTATGGCTACACCTTC.